Following are 18 T cell receptor beta chains from one sample sequenced in a study of shared clonotypes between healthy human individuals. Repertoires were generated with immunoSEQ multiplex PCR, while TCRdb's copy carries only in-frame clones and drops some. The sample shows about 670,000 clones, approximately 79% of them seen only once. The specimen sequenced was memory CD4+ T cells sorted from blood. The subset was: CD45RA-negative fraction. These TCRs come from a woman in her twenties or thirties in good health.

The chain carries TRBV29-1 and TRBJ1-2; 7 nucleotides align to TRBD1. Losses at the gene ends were 6 bases for V and 8 bases for J; bases not matched to a gene: 12. The CDR3 is 13 amino acids. Germline-derived CDR1 and CDR2 are SQVTM and ANQGSEA. Written as DNA, the CDR3 is TGCAGCGTAGGGGGCCAGGGGGATATCGGCTACACCTTC. It specifies CSVGGQGDIGYTF.

This chain connects TRBV11-2 to TRBJ2-4; unclear D gene. The germline CDR1 and CDR2 sequences are SGHAT and FQNNGV. V was shortened by 1 base and J by 0 bases, with 13 bases between the two germline ends. This CDR3 has 17 amino acids. CDR3: CASSLVGRTLAKNIQYF. The CDR3, as DNA: TGTGCCAGCAGCTTAGTCGGGCGGACCCTAGCCAAAAACATTCAGTACTTC.

The chain combines TRBV28 with TRBJ1-2; D is possibly TRBD1 (5 bases). Germline CDR1 and CDR2: MDHEN and SYDVKM. Trimming took 6 bases from V and 7 from J, leaving 15 bases between them. This CDR3 is 13 amino acids long. This CDR3 reads CASRGTGTAGYTF. The CDR3 DNA is TGTGCCAGCAGAGGTACGGGGACGGCTGGCTACACCTTC.

The chain links TRBV7-9 to TRBJ1-2; no firm D call. Trimming took 7 bases from V and 7 from J, leaving 16 bases between them. There are 13 residues in the CDR3. From germline, CDR1 is SEHNR and CDR2 FQNEAQ (reference sequence). The CDR3 DNA reads TGTGCCAGCACCACCGTGGGCACCCCTGGCTACACCTTC. Translation gives CASTTVGTPGYTF.

The chain has TRBV2 and TRBJ2-1, with TRBD2 identical over 13 bases. V shed 6 bases and J 7 bases; nucleotides not matched to a gene: 6. Germline V lookup: CDR1 SNHLY, CDR2 FYNNEI. The CDR3 extends over 15 amino acids. The CDR3 here is CASREGLAGRNEQFF. Here the CDR3 DNA reads TGTGCCAGCAGAGAGGGACTAGCGGGAAGAAATGAGCAGTTCTTC.

The chain recombines TRBV5-5 with TRBJ2-1, with D hard to call. Germline CDR1 reads SGHKS; CDR2 reads YYEKEE (reference sequence). With 0 bases removed from V and 0 bases from J, the gap between germline ends came to 13 bases. This CDR3 is 17 amino acids long. The CDR3 sequence is CASSLDGFSSSYNEQFF. The DNA for the CDR3 is TGTGCCAGCAGCTTGGACGGTTTCAGCAGCTCCTACAATGAGCAGTTCTTC.

The chain is built from TRBV5-1 and TRBJ1-1; D remains ambiguous. The V gene lost 0 bases and the J gene lost 4 bases, with 10 bases spanning the gap. CDR1 is SGHRS and CDR2 is YFSETQ in the germline V gene. This CDR3 spans 14 amino acids. CDR3 amino acids: CASSLAGEITEAFF. The CDR3 nucleotides read TGCGCCAGCAGCTTGGCCGGCGAGATCACTGAAGCTTTCTTT.

This clone was picked up a small number of times. V usage is TRBV27 and J usage is TRBJ2-7, with 8 bases fitting TRBD1. CDR1 is MNHEY and CDR2 is SMNVEV in the germline V gene (reference sequence). The CDR3 is 13 residues long. J gave up 6 bases and V 4 bases, and 5 bases lay outside the gene matches. The CDR3 protein is CASSWQGAVEQYF. CDR3 nucleotides: TGTGCCAGCAGTTGGCAGGGGGCTGTCGAGCAGTACTTC.

The chain couples TRBV6-5 to TRBJ1-2, with 9 bases that match TRBD1. This CDR3 contains 16 residues. Germline values: CDR1 MNHEY, CDR2 SVGAGI. Germline trimming cut 4 bases from V and 2 bases from J; bases unmatched to any gene: 8. The CDR3 DNA is TGTGCCAGCAGTTTGACCTCCGGGACAGGGAACTATGGCTACACCTTC. The encoded protein is CASSLTSGTGNYGYTF.

As to this clone: The conserved closing phenylalanine or tryptophan is absent in this CDR3, likely reflecting a read error. The DNA is omitted, as the CDR3 cannot be located on it reliably, and the CDR3 follows TCRdb's listing. V gene TRBV7-6 combines with J gene TRBJ2-7. From germline, CDR1 is SGHVS and CDR2 FNYEAQ. Counting both end residues, the CDR3 totals 8 amino acids. CDR3 in amino acids: CASSLYPL.

The chain uses TRBV10-3 and TRBJ2-3; D could derive from TRBD1 or TRBD2 (5 bases each). Per the germline V gene, CDR1 is ENHRY and CDR2 is SYGVKD. Trimming pared 5 bases from V and 4 bases from J, leaving 16 bases between. The CDR3 consists of 15 residues. The CDR3 coding sequence is TGTGCCATCAGTCCAGGGACCTCGGCCCCAGATACGCAGTATTTT. Translation gives CAISPGTSAPDTQYF.

This clone came up once. The chain combines TRBV25-1 with TRBJ2-1, with TRBD2 matching over 12 bases. The trim removed 2 bases at V and 7 bases at J, leaving 6 bases unmatched. Germline CDR1 and CDR2: MGHDK and SYGVNS. The CDR3 loop spans 16 amino acids. CDR3 region: CASSEALAGGMNEQFF. In DNA, the CDR3 is TGTGCCAGCAGTGAAGCCCTAGCGGGAGGGATGAATGAGCAGTTCTTC.

The CDR3 coding sequence is TGTGCCAGCAGCCCGCCCCCGCGGTTCTTC. Protein: CASSPPPRFF. The genes are TRBV7-2 and TRBJ2-1; D not resolved. V shed 5 bases and J shed 15 bases, with 11 bases lying between them. CDR1 SGHTA and CDR2 FQGNSA come from the germline V gene. CDR3 length equals 10 residues.

The chain recombines TRBV5-1 with TRBJ2-7, with D unclear. Trimming pared 2 bases from V and 0 bases from J, leaving 9 bases between. Germline V gene sequence: CDR1 SGHRS, CDR2 YFSETQ. The CDR3 has 14 residues. CDR3 in DNA: TGCGCCAGCAGCTTCTTGGACGGCTCCTACGAGCAGTACTTC. Its translation: CASSFLDGSYEQYF. Full variable domain (remainder filled in from reference TRBV5-1 and TRBJ2-7): KAGVTQTPRYLIKTRGQQVTLSCSPISGHRSVSWYQQTPGQGLQFLFEYFSETQRNKGNFPGRFSGRQFSNSRSEMNVSTLELGDSALYLCASSFLDGSYEQYFGPGTRLTVT.

The genes are TRBV19 and TRBJ2-6, with D perhaps TRBD1 (5 bases). The germline V and J ends were trimmed by 7 bases and 3 bases, with 16 bases remaining between them. Germline-derived CDR1 and CDR2 are LNHDA and SQIVND (reference sequence). CDR3 length: 16 residues. CDR3 residues: CASTGGQGYGANVLTF. The CDR3 DNA reads as TGTGCCAGTACGGGTGGGCAGGGTTATGGGGCCAACGTCCTGACTTTC.

This clone was recorded many times. The chain recombines TRBV7-2 with TRBJ2-7, with D unclear. The CDR3 totals 13 residues. Germline lookup yields CDR1 SGHTA and CDR2 FQGNSA. V was pared by 4 bases and J by 3 bases, with 10 bases between. The CDR3 DNA is TGTGCCAGCAGCTCCCAACTTGGCTACGAGCAGTACTTC. Encoded protein: CASSSQLGYEQYF.

The chain combines TRBV7-9 with TRBJ2-5; D is unclear. V shed 0 bases and J shed 0 bases, with 11 bases lying between them. Germline CDR1 reads SEHNR; CDR2 reads FQNEAQ (reference sequence). This CDR3 spans 16 amino acids. The CDR3 DNA reads as TGTGCCAGCAGCTTAGCTCGGGTAGAGTACCAAGAGACCCAGTACTTC. It encodes CASSLARVEYQETQYF.

The chain has TRBV6-1 and TRBJ2-7, with TRBD1 identical over 7 bases. The germline V gene encodes CDR1 MNHNS and CDR2 SASEGT. The junction had 7 bases not matched to a gene; V was cut back by 5 bases and J by 3 bases. CDR3 length: 14 residues. The CDR3 coding sequence is TGTGCCAGCAGTTCGGGACAGACGCTCTACGAGCAGTACTTC. It translates to CASSSGQTLYEQYF.